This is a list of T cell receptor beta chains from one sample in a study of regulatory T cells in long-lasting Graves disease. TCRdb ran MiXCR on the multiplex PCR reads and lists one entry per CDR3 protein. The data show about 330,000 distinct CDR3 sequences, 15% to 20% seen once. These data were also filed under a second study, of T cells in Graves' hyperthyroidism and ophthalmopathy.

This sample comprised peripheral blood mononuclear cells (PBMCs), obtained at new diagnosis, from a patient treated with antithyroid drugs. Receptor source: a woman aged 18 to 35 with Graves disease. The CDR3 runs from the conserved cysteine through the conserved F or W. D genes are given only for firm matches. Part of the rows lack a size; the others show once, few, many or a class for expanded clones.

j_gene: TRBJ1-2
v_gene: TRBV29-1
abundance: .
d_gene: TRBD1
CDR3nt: TGCAGCGTAGAGGGACAGGGGGCGAGTGGCTACACCTTC
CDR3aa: CSVEGQGASGYTF

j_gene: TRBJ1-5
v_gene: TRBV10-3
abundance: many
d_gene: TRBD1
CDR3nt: TGTGCCATCAGTGACCCCGGGACAGGGGGCAATCAGCCCCAGCATTTT
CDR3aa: CAISDPGTGGNQPQHF

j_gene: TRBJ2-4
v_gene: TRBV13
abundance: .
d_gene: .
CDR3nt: TGTGCCAGCAGCTTACGTGGGAGTGCGGACATTCAGTACTTC
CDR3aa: CASSLRGSADIQYF

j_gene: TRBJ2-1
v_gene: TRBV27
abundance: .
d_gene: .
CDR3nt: TGTGCCAGCAATTTGGAGGGACGACAAACTCTGGGGCAGTTCTTC
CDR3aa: CASNLEGRQTLGQFF

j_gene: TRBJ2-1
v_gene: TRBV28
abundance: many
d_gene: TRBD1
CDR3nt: TGTGCCAGCAGCCTTTACGACAGGGGGCCGTTAAATGAGCAGTTCTTC
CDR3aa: CASSLYDRGPLNEQFF

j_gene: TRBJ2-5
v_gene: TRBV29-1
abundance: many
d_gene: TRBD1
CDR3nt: TGCAGCGTTGAAATGACAGGGGGGACCGTATTC
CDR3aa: CSVEMTGGTVF

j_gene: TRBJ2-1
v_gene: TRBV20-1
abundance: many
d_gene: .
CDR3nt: TGCAGTGCTAGAGGAGAGGGCGGCAATGAGCAGTTCTTC
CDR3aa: CSARGEGGNEQFF

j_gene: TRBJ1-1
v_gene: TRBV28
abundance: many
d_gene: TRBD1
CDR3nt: TGTGCCAGCAGTTTAAGAGGGGGCGCTGGTGAAGCTTTCTTT
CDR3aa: CASSLRGGAGEAFF

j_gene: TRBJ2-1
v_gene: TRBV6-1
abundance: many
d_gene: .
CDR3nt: TGTGCCAGCAAGGGTGAATCATGGAATGAGCAGTTCTTC
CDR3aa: CASKGESWNEQFF

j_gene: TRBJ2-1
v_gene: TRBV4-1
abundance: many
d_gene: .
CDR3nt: TGCGCCAGCAGCCAAGTTTTGCGGGGAGCGGGTTACAATGAGCAGTTCTTC
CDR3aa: CASSQVLRGAGYNEQFF

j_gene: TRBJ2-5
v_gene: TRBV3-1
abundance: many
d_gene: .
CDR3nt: TGTGCCAGCATGCTGGGGAGGGGGCCCCAAGAGACCCAGTACTTC
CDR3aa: CASMLGRGPQETQYF

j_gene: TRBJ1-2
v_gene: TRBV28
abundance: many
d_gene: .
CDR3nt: TGTGCCAGCACCATGGGACCCCTTGGGTATGGCTACACCTTC
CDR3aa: CASTMGPLGYGYTF

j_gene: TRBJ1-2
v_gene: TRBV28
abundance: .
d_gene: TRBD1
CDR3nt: TGTGCCAGCAGCTTTATCCGGACAGGGGAAAACTATGGCTACACCTTC
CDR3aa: CASSFIRTGENYGYTF

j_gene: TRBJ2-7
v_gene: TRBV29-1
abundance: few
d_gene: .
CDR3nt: TGCAGCGTTGGGAGGGGAAACAGGCACGAGCAGTACTTC
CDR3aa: CSVGRGNRHEQYF

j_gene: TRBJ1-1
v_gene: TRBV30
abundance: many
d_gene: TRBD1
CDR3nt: TGTGCCTTACAGGGGACTTGGCCCGATATTATGAACACTGAAGCTTTCTTT
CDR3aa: CALQGTWPDIMNTEAFF

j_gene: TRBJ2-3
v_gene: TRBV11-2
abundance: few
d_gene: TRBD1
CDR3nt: TGTGCCAGCAGCTCGGGACAGGGTGGAACAGATACGCAGTATTTT
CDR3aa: CASSSGQGGTDTQYF

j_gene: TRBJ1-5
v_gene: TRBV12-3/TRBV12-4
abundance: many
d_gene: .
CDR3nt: TGTGCCAGCAGCGGACAGATCAATCAGCCCCAGCATTTT
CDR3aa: CASSGQINQPQHF

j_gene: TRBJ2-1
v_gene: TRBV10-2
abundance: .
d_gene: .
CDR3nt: TGCGCCATCGGACGAACAACCTACAATGAGCAGTTCTTC
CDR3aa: CAIGRTTYNEQFF

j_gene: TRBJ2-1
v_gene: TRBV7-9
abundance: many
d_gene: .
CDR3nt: TGTGCCAGCAGCTTTAGGGGGACCAACAATGAGCAGTTCTTC
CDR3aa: CASSFRGTNNEQFF

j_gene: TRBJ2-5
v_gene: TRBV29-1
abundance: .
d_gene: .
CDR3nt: TGCAGCACTTACCTCAGGACTTCTCAAGAGACCCAGTACTTC
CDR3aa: CSTYLRTSQETQYF

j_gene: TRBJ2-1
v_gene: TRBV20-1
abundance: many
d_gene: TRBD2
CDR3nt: TGCAGTGCTAGAGATACTAGCGGCAACAATGAGCAGTTCTTC
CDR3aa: CSARDTSGNNEQFF

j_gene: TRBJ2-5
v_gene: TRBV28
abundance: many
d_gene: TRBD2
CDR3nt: TGTGCCAGCAGCCGTACCGGGACTAGTCATTGGGAGACCCAGTACTTC
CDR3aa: CASSRTGTSHWETQYF

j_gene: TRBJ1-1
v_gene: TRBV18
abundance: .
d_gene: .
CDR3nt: TGTGCCAGCCCACCAGGGAGCGGACCGAACACTGAAGCTTTCTTT
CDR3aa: CASPPGSGPNTEAFF

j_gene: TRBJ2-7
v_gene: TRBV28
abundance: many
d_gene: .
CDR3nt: TGTGCCAGCGGCCCCGAGCAGTACTTC
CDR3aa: CASGPEQYF

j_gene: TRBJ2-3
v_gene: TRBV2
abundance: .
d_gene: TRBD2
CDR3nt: TGTGCCAGCAGTCTCCAGGGGAGCGGGAGAACAGATACGCAGTATTTT
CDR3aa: CASSLQGSGRTDTQYF

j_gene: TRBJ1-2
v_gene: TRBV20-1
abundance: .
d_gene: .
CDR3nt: TGCGGTGCTAGGGACCCGGGACATGACTATGGCTACACCTTC
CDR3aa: CGARDPGHDYGYTF

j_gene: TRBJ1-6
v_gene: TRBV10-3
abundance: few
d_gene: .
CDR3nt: TGTGCCATCAGTGAGTCCCAGATTAATTCACCCCTCCACTTT
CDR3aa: CAISESQINSPLHF

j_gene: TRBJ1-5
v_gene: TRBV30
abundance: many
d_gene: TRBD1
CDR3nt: TGTGCCTGGAGCCGGGACAGGGGATCTCAGCCCCAGCATTTT
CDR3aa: CAWSRDRGSQPQHF

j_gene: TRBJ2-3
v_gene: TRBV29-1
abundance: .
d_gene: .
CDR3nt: TGCAGCTCTGGGGGGAGGACAGATACGCAGTATTTT
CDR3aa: CSSGGRTDTQYF

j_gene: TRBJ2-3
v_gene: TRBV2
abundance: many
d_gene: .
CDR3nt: TGTGCCAGCAGTGTGGACCAAACCACAGATACGCAGTATTTT
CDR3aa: CASSVDQTTDTQYF

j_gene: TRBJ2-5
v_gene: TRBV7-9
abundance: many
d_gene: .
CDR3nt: TGTGCCAGCACCCCCCGACAGCAAGAGACCCAGTACTTC
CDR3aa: CASTPRQQETQYF